Listed below are T cell receptor beta chains from one sample, sequenced in a study of T cell responses to AZD1222 COVID-19 vaccine. Assay used: immunoSEQ multiplex PCR; TCRdb lists only in-frame clones, some missing. The sample includes under 150,000 clones, roughly 91% of them seen just once. This material consisted of peripheral blood, taken on day 0 of AZD1222 vaccination. All receptors come from an adult in good health. Both conserved end residues are part of each CDR3. Each record gives: V gene, D gene, J gene, CDR3 DNA, CDR3 protein. D genes are given only for firm matches.

v_call: TRBV27; d_call: -; j_call: TRBJ1-1; cdr3_nt: TGTGCCACCCGCCGGAACACTGAAGCTTTCTTT; cdr3_aa: CATRRNTEAFF
v_call: TRBV13; d_call: TRBD1; j_call: TRBJ2-1; cdr3_nt: TGTGCCAGCAGCTTATCGGGCAGGGGGACCTACAATGAGCAGTTCTTC; cdr3_aa: CASSLSGRGTYNEQFF
v_call: TRBV21-1; d_call: -; j_call: TRBJ2-5; cdr3_nt: -; cdr3_aa: CASSKVGCGSGRFRETQYF
v_call: TRBV6-5; d_call: TRBD1; j_call: TRBJ1-2; cdr3_nt: TGTGCCAGCAGTTTATGGACAGGGGGCAATGGCTACACCTTC; cdr3_aa: CASSLWTGGNGYTF
v_call: TRBV9; d_call: -; j_call: TRBJ1-2; cdr3_nt: TGTGCCAGCAGCGCAGACAGTCGGGGCTACACCTTC; cdr3_aa: CASSADSRGYTF
v_call: TRBV27; d_call: -; j_call: TRBJ1-4; cdr3_nt: TGTGCCAGCAGTTCCCTGGCCGCAACTAATGAAAAACTGTTTTTT; cdr3_aa: CASSSLAATNEKLFF
v_call: TRBV29-1; d_call: TRBD2; j_call: TRBJ2-7; cdr3_nt: TGCAGCGTTGACGGACTAGCGGGGATGGAAAGCTCCTACGAGCAGTACTTC; cdr3_aa: CSVDGLAGMESSYEQYF
v_call: TRBV6-2/TRBV6-3; d_call: -; j_call: TRBJ2-7; cdr3_nt: TGTGCCAGCAGTAGGGCGAGACCCTCCTACGAGCAGTACTTC; cdr3_aa: CASSRARPSYEQYF
v_call: TRBV27; d_call: -; j_call: TRBJ1-6; cdr3_nt: TGTGCCAGCACGAAGTTGGGGGGGCATGTTTCACCCCTCCACTTT; cdr3_aa: CASTKLGGHVSPLHF
v_call: TRBV18; d_call: -; j_call: TRBJ2-7; cdr3_nt: TGTGCCAGCTCACCCGGCGGTTTATACGAGCAGTACTTC; cdr3_aa: CASSPGGLYEQYF
v_call: TRBV7-7; d_call: -; j_call: TRBJ2-5; cdr3_nt: TGTGCTAGCAGCAAGTCCCAGATTACAGGGCAAGAGACCCAGTACTTC; cdr3_aa: CASSKSQITGQETQYF
v_call: TRBV30; d_call: -; j_call: TRBJ1-1; cdr3_nt: TGTGCCTGGAGTTCATGGGGAGGCAGTCAGACCACTGAAGCTTTCTTT; cdr3_aa: CAWSSWGGSQTTEAFF
v_call: TRBV24-1; d_call: -; j_call: TRBJ2-3; cdr3_nt: TGTGCCACCAGTGGGGGCGGGTACACAGATACGCAGTATTTT; cdr3_aa: CATSGGGYTDTQYF
v_call: TRBV15; d_call: TRBD1; j_call: TRBJ2-5; cdr3_nt: TGTGCCACCAGCAGAGATCAGGGACAGGGAAGCCAAGAGACCCAGTACTTC; cdr3_aa: CATSRDQGQGSQETQYF
v_call: TRBV6-5; d_call: -; j_call: TRBJ2-7; cdr3_nt: TGTGCCAGCAGTTACGGGACTGCGGCAGAGCAGTACTTC; cdr3_aa: CASSYGTAAEQYF
v_call: TRBV2; d_call: -; j_call: TRBJ2-7; cdr3_nt: TGTGCCAGCAGCGACTCACAGCGGCGTGGGAACTACGAGCAGTACTTC; cdr3_aa: CASSDSQRRGNYEQYF
v_call: TRBV6-5; d_call: TRBD1; j_call: TRBJ2-5; cdr3_nt: TGTGCCAGCAGTCATCTCGACAGGGGGAGGGAGACCCAGTACTTC; cdr3_aa: CASSHLDRGRETQYF